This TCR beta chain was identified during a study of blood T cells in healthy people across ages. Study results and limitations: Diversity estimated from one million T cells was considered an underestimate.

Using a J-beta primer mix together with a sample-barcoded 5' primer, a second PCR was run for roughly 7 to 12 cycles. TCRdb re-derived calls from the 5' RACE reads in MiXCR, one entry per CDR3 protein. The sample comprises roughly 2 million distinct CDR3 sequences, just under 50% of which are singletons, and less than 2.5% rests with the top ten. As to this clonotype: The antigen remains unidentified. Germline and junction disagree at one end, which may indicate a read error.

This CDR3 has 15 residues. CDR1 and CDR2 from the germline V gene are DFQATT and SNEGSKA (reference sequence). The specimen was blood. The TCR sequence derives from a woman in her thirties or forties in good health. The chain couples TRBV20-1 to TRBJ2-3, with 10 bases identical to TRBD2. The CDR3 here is CSARDSGGPGDTQYF. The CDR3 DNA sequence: TGCAGTGCGAGAGATAGCGGGGGGCCAGGAGATACGCAGTATTTT.